This T cell receptor beta chain comes out of a study of early T cells in non-severe SARS-CoV-2 infection. Looking at the study overall: The study sequenced bulk RNA from unsorted whole blood, with chains unpaired. Notes on the study in general: Database matching using VDJdb favored anti-spike CD8 responses, with private and CD4 specificities left missing.

On this clonotype itself: Antigen: not known.

Unique molecular identifiers (one per individual cDNA molecule) were attached. Each CDR3 protein is one row after TCRdb ran MiXCR on the 5' RACE reads. The sample yields some 80,000 distinct CDR3 sequences, 9% to 15% seen once. This CDR3 is 11 amino acids long. Trimming left V 8 bases short and J 7 bases short, with 9 bases between. CDR1 and CDR2 from the germline V gene are SGHDN and FVKESK. This TCR was sampled from an adult who was a healthcare worker with PCR-confirmed SARS-CoV-2 infection or an uninfected control (not recorded which). The donor label of this sample is uncertain. The sample in question was whole blood, obtained at baseline. V is TRBV14 and J is TRBJ2-1; a possible D gene is TRBD1 (5 bases). CDR3 nucleotide sequence: TGTGCCAGCGAAAGGGGAAATGAGCAGTTCTTC. Its translation: CASERGNEQFF.